These T cell receptor beta chains were read from a single sample in a study of CD8 T cells in Susac syndrome. Each CDR3 protein gets one entry after TCRdb re-called the immunoSEQ multiplex PCR reads with MiXCR. The data contain about 190,000 distinct CDR3 sequences, around 95% of them singletons. The sequencing input was CD4+ T cells from PBMCs. The receptors were sampled from a human donor with Susac syndrome. CDR3s include the opening cysteine and the closing phenylalanine or tryptophan. A D gene is named only where the DNA matches it firmly. Clone size is given for some rows only: seen once, a few or many times, or a class if the clone is expanded.

clone_size d_call j_call v_call cdr3_nt cdr3_aa
NA NA TRBJ1-4 TRBV7-6 TGTGCCAGCAGCTTAGTCGCCGTAGGGTTTAATGAAAAACTGTTTTTT CASSLVAVGFNEKLFF
NA NA TRBJ2-5 TRBV20-1 TGCAGTGCTAGTAGACCTGTCGGGGGACAAGAGACCCAGTACTTC CSASRPVGGQETQYF
NA TRBD1 TRBJ1-5 TRBV6-5 TGTGCCAGCAGACTCAGGACAGGGGTAAAGCCCCAGCATTTT CASRLRTGVKPQHF
once TRBD1 TRBJ2-7 TRBV20-1 TGCAGTGCTAGAGAAACTTACAGGGGGCCAGGCGAGCAGTACTTC CSARETYRGPGEQYF
NA TRBD2 TRBJ2-1 TRBV6-1 TGTGCCAGCAGTAAACTAGCGGGATACTCCTACAATGAGCAGTTCTTC CASSKLAGYSYNEQFF
NA NA TRBJ2-7 TRBV20-1 TGCAGTGCTAGAGATCGTTTAAGCTACGAGCAGTACTTC CSARDRLSYEQYF
NA NA TRBJ1-5 TRBV6-1 TGTGCCAGCAGCGAGCGGATGGCAGGGGCGGGCCAGCCCCAGCATTTT CASSERMAGAGQPQHF
NA NA TRBJ1-1 TRBV9 TGTGCCAGCAGCGTAGTTGGGGGGACCCTCGGCGTAGAAGCTTTCTTT CASSVVGGTLGVEAFF
NA NA TRBJ1-2 TRBV11-2 TGTGCCAGCAGCGTAAGAGCCCCACAAGCTAACTATGGCTACACCTTC CASSVRAPQANYGYTF
NA TRBD1 TRBJ1-3 TRBV30 TGTGCCTGGACCCCGAGGACAGGGGCTGGAAACACCATATATTTT CAWTPRTGAGNTIYF
once NA TRBJ1-2 TRBV7-9 TGTGCCAGCAGCTTAGAAACAGGCGGTGGCTACACCTTC CASSLETGGGYTF
NA NA TRBJ2-1 TRBV28 TGTGCCAGCAGTTTTTGGCTAAGCTACAATGAGCAGTTCTTC CASSFWLSYNEQFF
NA NA TRBJ1-2 TRBV9 TGTGCCAGCAGCGTTGGGGGTCAGCACTATGGCTACACCTTC CASSVGGQHYGYTF
NA NA TRBJ2-6 TRBV20-1 TGCAGTGCTAGAGGGGGACCTGGGGCCAACGTCCTGACTTTC CSARGGPGANVLTF
once NA TRBJ2-7 TRBV28 TGTGCCAGTACGGACAGCAGAAACTACGAGCAGTACTTC CASTDSRNYEQYF
NA NA TRBJ1-2 TRBV29-1 TGCAGCGCCGATAATCGCGCCGGCGGCTACACCTTC CSADNRAGGYTF
NA TRBD1 TRBJ1-5 TRBV9 TGTGCCAGCAGCGTCGGGACAGATAATCAGCCCCAGCATTTT CASSVGTDNQPQHF
NA TRBD1 TRBJ1-2 TRBV19 TGTGCCAGTAGTATGTACTCCGGGACAGGAGGCTACACCTTC CASSMYSGTGGYTF